The 9 T cell receptor beta chains in this list originate from one sample, sequenced in a study of shared clonotypes between healthy human individuals (TCRdb year 2020). Libraries were prepared through the immunoSEQ multiplex PCR assay. Held by TCRdb, this immuneACCESS table contains in-frame sequences only and omits some clones. Under half of the omission traces to an unresolved V gene where checked; the cause of the rest is unknown. This sample holds 950,000 to 1,100,000 clones; about three quarters were observed only once. The top ten constitute roughly 1.4% of the sample. Sequenced input: memory CD4+ T cells sorted from blood. The meaning of the sample's cell subset or site label: CD45RA-negative fraction. The receptor source for this set is a man aged 18 to 35 in good health.

This clone showed up just a few times. The chain links TRBV29-1 to TRBJ1-1; 10 bases agree with TRBD1. V dropped 5 bases and J dropped 0; count of bases not matched to a gene: 9. The CDR3 contains 16 residues. The germline gives CDR1 SQVTM, CDR2 ANQGSEA. The CDR3 DNA is TGCAGCGTTCGCACCGGGACAGGGGTCATGAACACTGAAGCTTTCTTT. Residues: CSVRTGTGVMNTEAFF.

V and J are TRBV18 and TRBJ1-2, with no clear D. The CDR3 runs 13 residues. CDR1 is KGHSH, CDR2 LQKENI, per germline. The germline V and J ends were trimmed by 0 bases and 8 bases, with 10 bases remaining between them. The CDR3 protein is CASSPPALAGYTF. CDR3 DNA sequence: TGTGCCAGCTCACCACCCGCGCTCGCCGGCTACACCTTC.

This clone was recorded a few times. The DNA for the CDR3 is TGTGCCAGCAGTTTGCACGGTATGAACACTGAAGCTTTCTTT. It specifies CASSLHGMNTEAFF. The J gene is TRBJ1-1, the V gene TRBV28; D is undetermined. The length of the CDR3 is 14 residues. The germline V gene encodes CDR1 MDHEN and CDR2 SYDVKM. Deletions cut 3 bases from V and 0 bases from J, with 8 bases between. The full variable domain, rest sourced from reference TRBV28 and TRBJ1-1, is DVKVTQSSRYLVKRTGEKVFLECVQDMDHENMFWYRQDPGLGLRLIYFSYDVKMKEKGDIPEGYSVSREKKERFSLILESASTNQTSMYLCASSLHGMNTEAFFGQGTRLTVV.

This clone was found a few times. The chain recombines TRBV5-1 with TRBJ2-1, with 12 bases lining up with TRBD2. Per the germline V gene, CDR1 is SGHRS and CDR2 is YFSETQ. V lost 4 bases and J lost 9; bases outside the gene matches: 8. The CDR3 runs to 15 residues. CDR3 sequence (DNA): TGCGCCAGCAGCCGTACGGAACTAGCGGGGGGTGAGCAGTTCTTC. Its translation is CASSRTELAGGEQFF.

The rearrangement joins TRBV2 to TRBJ2-7; 10 bases agree with TRBD2. Germline lookup yields CDR1 SNHLY and CDR2 FYNNEI. The trim removed 11 bases at V and 9 bases at J, leaving 13 bases unmatched. The CDR3 runs 13 residues. The CDR3 loop is CAFRERGGLGQYF. In DNA form, the CDR3 reads TGTGCCTTCAGGGAGCGGGGGGGCCTGGGGCAGTACTTC.

CDR3 loop: CASSLGPQDSNQPQHF. For the CDR3, the DNA is TGCGCCAGCAGCTTGGGCCCCCAAGATAGCAATCAGCCCCAGCATTTT. The chain couples TRBV5-1 to TRBJ1-5; no clear D. This CDR3 contains 16 residues. Germline V lookup: CDR1 SGHRS, CDR2 YFSETQ. The V end was cut by 0 bases, the J end by 0 bases, with 10 bases between.

The chain employs TRBV14 and TRBJ2-3; D perhaps matches TRBD2 (6 bases). V was trimmed by 0 bases and J by 8 bases, leaving 9 bases between them. This CDR3 region has 13 residues. Germline CDR1 SGHDN, CDR2 FVKESK. The CDR3 DNA sequence: TGTGCCAGCAGCCAAGAACGGGGAGGTACGCAGTATTTT. Translation gives CASSQERGGTQYF. Looking up the rest from reference TRBV14 and TRBJ2-3 gives the full variable domain: EAGVTQFPSHSVIEKGQTVTLRCDPISGHDNLYWYRRVMGKEIKFLLHFVKESKQDESGMPNNRFLAERTGGTYSTLKVQPAELEDSGVYFCASSQERGGTQYFGPGTRLTVL.

This clone showed up just a few times. The chain carries TRBV5-1 and TRBJ2-3; 9 nucleotides match TRBD1. The CDR3 is 16 amino acids. With V trimmed by 3 bases and J by 6 bases, 11 bases remained unmatched. Germline CDR1 SGHRS, CDR2 YFSETQ. The CDR3 DNA follows: TGCGCCAGCAGCTCCGGGACAGGGAAAATCGGTGATACGCAGTATTTT. The encoded protein is CASSSGTGKIGDTQYF.

V gene TRBV7-9 combines with J gene TRBJ2-7, with 10 bases aligning to TRBD2. Germline values: CDR1 SEHNR, CDR2 FQNEAQ (reference sequence). The CDR3 has 14 residues. V shed 6 bases, J shed 3 bases, and the junction held 5 bases outside the gene matches. The chain's CDR3 is CASRSIAGGYEQYF. The CDR3 region has the DNA TGTGCCAGCAGATCAATAGCGGGGGGCTACGAGCAGTACTTC.